The next 23 T cell receptor beta chains were all read from a single sample in a study of blood T cell repertoires in COVID-19. Data came from immunoSEQ multiplex PCR; TCRdb stores just in-frame clones and leaves some out. The sample has fewer than 250,000 clones, 80% to 90% seen once. Sequences were obtained from peripheral blood. Receptor source: a man aged 30 to 39 with active or convalescent COVID-19.

J is TRBJ2-7 and V is TRBV5-1, with D perhaps matching TRBD1 (5 bases). The CDR3 runs 14 residues. V lost 1 base and J 6 bases, leaving 14 bases between the germline ends. In germline, CDR1 is SGHRS, CDR2 YFSETQ. The CDR3 loop reads CASSLWQGPGEQYF. The CDR3, as DNA: TGCGCCAGCAGCTTGTGGCAGGGCCCGGGCGAGCAGTACTTC. Full variable domain (remainder filled in from reference TRBV5-1 and TRBJ2-7): KAGVTQTPRYLIKTRGQQVTLSCSPISGHRSVSWYQQTPGQGLQFLFEYFSETQRNKGNFPGRFSGRQFSNSRSEMNVSTLELGDSALYLCASSLWQGPGEQYFGPGTRLTVT.

V and J are TRBV28 and TRBJ2-7; 8 bases are a match to TRBD1. Trimming at V came to 2 bases and at J to 1 base, leaving 1 base not matched to a gene. Germline assignment: CDR1 MDHEN and CDR2 SYDVKM. There are 14 residues in the CDR3. The CDR3 coding sequence is TGTGCCAGCAGTTTACAGGGGGCATCCTACGAGCAGTACTTC. It specifies CASSLQGASYEQYF.

The chain carries TRBV4-1 and TRBJ1-1; D is unclear. Germline CDR1 and CDR2: MGHRA and YSYEKL. V was cut by 3 bases and J by 2 bases, with 16 bases left in between. CDR3 length: 16 amino acids. In DNA, the CDR3 is TGCGCCAGCAGCCACCCGAGTACGTTCCTAAACACTGAAGCTTTCTTT. It is translated as CASSHPSTFLNTEAFF.

The chain employs TRBV5-1 and TRBJ2-1, with D uncertain. Germline V gene sequence: CDR1 SGHRS, CDR2 YFSETQ. Trimming left V 0 bases short and J 4 bases short, with 8 bases between. This CDR3 comprises 14 residues. CDR3 bases: TGCGCCAGCAGCTTGGCGGTAACGTACAATGAGCAGTTCTTC. Translated, it gives CASSLAVTYNEQFF.

This clone has more than one count but fewer than ten. This sequence joins TRBV3-1 (or the pseudogene TRBV3-2) and TRBJ1-2, with D perhaps matching TRBD1 (5 bases). CDR3 length equals 14 residues. V lost 6 bases, J lost 0 bases, and 11 bases lay in between. Germline CDR1 LGHDT, CDR2 YNNKEL (reference sequence). The CDR3 DNA follows: TGTGCCAGCAGTTGGGGGGAAGCTAACTATGGCTACACCTTC. This encodes CASSWGEANYGYTF.

The gene calls are TRBV3-1 (or the pseudogene TRBV3-2) and TRBJ2-3, with 11 bases lining up with TRBD2. Germline lookup yields CDR1 LGHDT and CDR2 YNNKEL (reference sequence). J lost 1 base, V lost 3 bases, and 0 bases had no gene match. The CDR3 runs to 15 residues. This CDR3 reads CASSQGLAGTDTQYF. In DNA, the CDR3 is TGTGCCAGCAGCCAGGGACTAGCGGGCACAGATACGCAGTATTTT.

The genes are TRBV5-1 and TRBJ2-1, with TRBD2 identical over 13 bases. The CDR3 spans 15 residues. CDR1 and CDR2 (germline): SGHRS, YFSETQ. V gave up 5 bases and J gave up 8 bases; unmatched junction bases: 7. CDR3 loop: CASRGRTSGGDEQFF. The CDR3 region has the DNA TGCGCCAGCAGGGGGCGGACTAGCGGGGGCGATGAGCAGTTCTTC.

The chain has TRBV7-9 and TRBJ2-5; no definite D call. The CDR3 runs to 14 residues. V was clipped by 3 bases and J by 4 bases, with 12 bases between them. Germline assignment: CDR1 SEHNR and CDR2 FQNEAQ (reference sequence). The CDR3 loop reads CASSFSRGGETQYF. CDR3 nucleotides: TGTGCCAGCAGCTTCTCGAGAGGTGGAGAGACCCAGTACTTC.

This clone was detected only once. This rearrangement joins TRBV13 to TRBJ2-3, with 9 positions matching TRBD2. In germline, CDR1 is PRHDT, CDR2 FYEKMQ (reference sequence). The length of the CDR3 is 18 residues. Trimming removed 4 bases from V and 0 bases from J; junction bases left unmatched: 11. The CDR3 DNA is TGTGCCAGCAGCTCGATTAGCGGGAGCGGGTTTAGCACAGATACGCAGTATTTT. Protein sequence: CASSSISGSGFSTDTQYF. Using reference TRBV13 and TRBJ2-3 for the parts outside the CDR3, the full variable domain is AAGVIQSPRHLIKEKRETATLKCYPIPRHDTVYWYQQGPGQDPQFLISFYEKMQSDKGSIPDRFSAQQFSDYHSELNMSSLELGDSALYFCASSSISGSGFSTDTQYFGPGTRLTVL.

The chain has TRBV28 and TRBJ1-4; 9 bases agree with TRBD1. V was pared by 5 bases and J by 8 bases, with 9 bases of the junction left unmatched. CDR3 length equals 15 residues. CDR1 and CDR2 (germline): MDHEN, SYDVKM. The CDR3 reads CASSLSGTGREKLFF. CDR3 bases: TGTGCCAGCAGTCTCTCCGGGACAGGGAGAGAAAAACTGTTTTTT.

The chain couples TRBV9 to TRBJ2-5, with 8 bases fitting TRBD2. The germline V gene encodes CDR1 SGDLS and CDR2 YYNGEE. Germline trimming cut 3 bases from V and 1 base from J; bases unmatched to any gene: 8. CDR3 size: 16 residues. DNA of the CDR3: TGTGCCAGCAGCGGCCCCTCCAGCGGGGGCCAAGAGACCCAGTACTTC. Amino acid sequence: CASSGPSSGGQETQYF.

The chain is built from TRBV7-2 and TRBJ2-3; 7 bases map to TRBD2. J lost 6 bases, V lost 5 bases, and 5 bases had no gene match. The CDR3 contains 13 residues. Germline CDR1 SGHTA, CDR2 FQGNSA. The CDR3 coding sequence is TGTGCCAGCAGCAGAAGGGAGGGTGATACGCAGTATTTT. Its protein product is CASSRREGDTQYF.

The chain carries TRBV7-7 and TRBJ2-3, with TRBD1 matching over 11 bases. This CDR3 contains 17 residues. V shed 5 bases and J 5 bases; nucleotides not matched to a gene: 12. Germline CDR1 is SSHAT and CDR2 is FNYEAQ (reference sequence). The CDR3 region is CASSPRTGGPRGDTQYF. For the CDR3, the DNA is TGTGCCAGCAGCCCAAGGACAGGGGGCCCGCGGGGAGATACGCAGTATTTT.

This sequence joins TRBV7-9 and TRBJ1-1; possible D gene TRBD1, 5 bases. V lost 7 bases, J lost 0 bases, and 21 bases lay in between. Germline V gene data show CDR1 as SEHNR and CDR2 as FQNEAQ (reference sequence). CDR3 length equals 17 residues. CDR3 nucleotides: TGTGCCAGCAACCCCAGGGCCGGATCGTGGCTGAACACTGAAGCTTTCTTT. Translation: CASNPRAGSWLNTEAFF.

The rearrangement joins TRBV2 to TRBJ1-5, with D perhaps TRBD1 (6 bases). Per the germline V gene, CDR1 is SNHLY and CDR2 is FYNNEI. CDR3 length: 15 amino acids. Trimming removed 6 bases at V and 0 bases at J, with 12 bases between. The CDR3: CASRGTLNSNQPQHF. The CDR3, as DNA: TGTGCCAGCAGGGGGACACTCAATAGCAATCAGCCCCAGCATTTT.

This chain connects TRBV2 to TRBJ2-7; D is possibly TRBD2 (5 bases). This CDR3 is 14 amino acids long. The germline gives CDR1 SNHLY, CDR2 FYNNEI. Trimming stripped 1 base from V and 9 bases from J, with 16 bases between. This chain's CDR3 is CASSEGRFPAGQYF. As DNA, the CDR3 is TGTGCCAGCAGTGAAGGTAGATTCCCGGCGGGGCAGTACTTC.

The chain joins TRBV6-5 to TRBJ2-7; D possibly corresponds to TRBD2 (6 bases). V lost 6 bases, J lost 0 bases, and 15 bases lay in between. The CDR3 is 15 residues long. Germline assignment: CDR1 MNHEY and CDR2 SVGAGI. This CDR3 is CASSRNSGLSYEQYF. The CDR3 DNA reads as TGTGCCAGCAGCAGAAATAGCGGACTCTCCTACGAGCAGTACTTC.

V usage is TRBV6-5 and J usage is TRBJ1-2; 7 bases align to TRBD1. Germline V gene lookup returns CDR1 MNHEY and CDR2 SVGAGI. This CDR3 contains 12 residues. The V segment lost 6 bases and the J segment 5 bases; nucleotides outside the gene matches: 3. The CDR3 DNA is TGTGCCAGCAGGGACAGGCTATATGGCTACACCTTC. Translation: CASRDRLYGYTF.

V gene TRBV5-1 combines with J gene TRBJ2-7; TRBD1 agrees at 10 bases. Germline values: CDR1 SGHRS, CDR2 YFSETQ. The CDR3 sequence is 16 residues long. V lost 3 bases and J lost 2; bases outside the gene matches: 8. CDR3 in DNA: TGCGCCAGCAGCTGGAATACCGGGACAGGGGCCTACGAGCAGTACTTC. Translated, it gives CASSWNTGTGAYEQYF.

The chain is built from TRBV5-1 and TRBJ1-2, with 11 bases that match TRBD1. V lost 2 bases, J lost 0 bases, and 3 bases stayed unmatched. CDR3 length equals 16 residues. Germline V gene sequence: CDR1 SGHRS, CDR2 YFSETQ. The CDR3 reads CASSLMDRGPNYGYTF. CDR3 sequence (DNA): TGCGCCAGCAGCTTAATGGACAGGGGGCCTAACTATGGCTACACCTTC. Variable domain in full (rest from reference TRBV5-1 and TRBJ1-2): KAGVTQTPRYLIKTRGQQVTLSCSPISGHRSVSWYQQTPGQGLQFLFEYFSETQRNKGNFPGRFSGRQFSNSRSEMNVSTLELGDSALYLCASSLMDRGPNYGYTFGSGTRLTVV.

The rearrangement uses TRBV7-2 and TRBJ2-5; TRBD1 is a possible D gene (5 bases). The CDR3 totals 16 residues. The germline gives CDR1 SGHTA, CDR2 FQGNSA. V lost 2 bases and J 7 bases, leaving 20 bases between the germline ends. The CDR3 coding sequence is TGTGCCAGCAGCTTAAAATTTTCCACAGGCTCGGGGACCCAGTACTTC. This sequence encodes CASSLKFSTGSGTQYF.

This rearrangement joins TRBV6-5 to TRBJ2-4, with D unclear. The V end lost 0 bases, the J end lost 6 bases, and 12 bases lay between the germline ends. Germline V gene data show CDR1 as MNHEY and CDR2 as SVGAGI. The CDR3 spans 15 residues. CDR3 protein: CASSYSLALGNIQYF. CDR3 nucleotide sequence: TGTGCCAGCAGTTACTCGCTGGCTCTTGGAAACATTCAGTACTTC.

The CDR3 DNA reads TGCGCCAGCAGCCCACAGGGAAGTTCTGGAAACACCATATATTTT. It is translated as CASSPQGSSGNTIYF. The chain employs TRBV5-1 and TRBJ1-3; maybe TRBD1 (6 bases). The germline V gene encodes CDR1 SGHRS and CDR2 YFSETQ. The CDR3 totals 15 residues. Trimming cost V 4 bases and J 1 base, with 12 bases left between them.